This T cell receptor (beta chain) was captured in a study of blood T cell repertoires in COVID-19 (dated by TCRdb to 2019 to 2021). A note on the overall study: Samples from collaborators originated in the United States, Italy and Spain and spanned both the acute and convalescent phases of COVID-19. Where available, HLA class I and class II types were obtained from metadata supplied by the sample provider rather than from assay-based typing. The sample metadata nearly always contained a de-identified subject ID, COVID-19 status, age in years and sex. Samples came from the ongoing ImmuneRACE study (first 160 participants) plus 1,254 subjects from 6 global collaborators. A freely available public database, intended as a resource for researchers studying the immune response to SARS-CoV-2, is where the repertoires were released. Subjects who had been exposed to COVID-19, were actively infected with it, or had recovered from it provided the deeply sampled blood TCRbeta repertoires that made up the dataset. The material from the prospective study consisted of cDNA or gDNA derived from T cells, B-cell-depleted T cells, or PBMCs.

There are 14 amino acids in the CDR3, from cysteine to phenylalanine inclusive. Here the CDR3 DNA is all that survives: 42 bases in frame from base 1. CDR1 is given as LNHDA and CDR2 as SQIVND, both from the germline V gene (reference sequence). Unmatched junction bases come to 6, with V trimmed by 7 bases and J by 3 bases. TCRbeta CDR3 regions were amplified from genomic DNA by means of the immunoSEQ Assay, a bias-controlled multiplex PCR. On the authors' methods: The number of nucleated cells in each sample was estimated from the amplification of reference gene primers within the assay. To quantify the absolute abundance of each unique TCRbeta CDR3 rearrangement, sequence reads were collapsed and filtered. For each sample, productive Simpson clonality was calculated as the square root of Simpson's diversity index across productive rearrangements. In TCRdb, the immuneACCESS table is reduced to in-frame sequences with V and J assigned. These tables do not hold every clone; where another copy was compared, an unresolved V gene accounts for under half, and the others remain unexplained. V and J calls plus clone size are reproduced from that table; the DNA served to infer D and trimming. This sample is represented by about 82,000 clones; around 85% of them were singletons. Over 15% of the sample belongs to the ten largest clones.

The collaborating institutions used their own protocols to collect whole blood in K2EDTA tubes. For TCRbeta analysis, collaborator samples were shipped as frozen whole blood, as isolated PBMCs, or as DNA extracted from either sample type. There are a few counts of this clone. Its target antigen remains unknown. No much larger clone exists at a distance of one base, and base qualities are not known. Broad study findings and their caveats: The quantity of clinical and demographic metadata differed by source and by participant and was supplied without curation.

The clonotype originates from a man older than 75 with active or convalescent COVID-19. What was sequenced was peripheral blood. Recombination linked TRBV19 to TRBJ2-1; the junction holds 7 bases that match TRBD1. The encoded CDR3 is CASNPGQSYNEQFF. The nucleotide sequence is TGTGCCAGTAATCCGGGACAGAGCTACAATGAGCAGTTCTTC.